This T cell receptor beta chain derives from a study of blood T cell repertoires in COVID-19. Overall study context: Both acute and convalescent COVID-19 samples were obtained from the United States, Italy and Spain.

Per the study methods: Estimation of nucleated cell counts relied on the amplification of reference gene primers. Assay used: immunoSEQ multiplex PCR; TCRdb lists only in-frame clones, some missing. D and trimming were read from the DNA, whereas the V and J calls and clone size are those reported in that table. This sample carries 65,000 to 70,000 clones, 65% to 90% of them seen once, and the ten largest clones take more than 1.4%. Germline-derived CDR1 and CDR2 are SGHTA and FQGNSA. The CDR3 length is 14 residues. The V gene end was trimmed by 2 bases and the J gene end by 8 bases; junction bases not matched to a gene: 3. This clone was seen just once.

The sample comprised peripheral blood. The genes are TRBV7-2 and TRBJ2-1; 10 bases line up with TRBD1. The sequence derives from a woman aged 55-69 years with acute or convalescent COVID-19. The CDR3 bases are TGTGCCAGCAGCTTATCTGGGACAGGGGATGAGCAGTTCTTC. This sequence encodes CASSLSGTGDEQFF.